A selection of T cell receptor beta chains follows, all from one sample in a study of OX40 agonist ivuxolimab in advanced cancers. Profiled with immunoSEQ multiplex PCR; TCRdb holds only in-frame clones, not every one. The sample carries around 40,000 clones, about 80% recorded once. The material sequenced was CD4+ or CD8+ T cells sorted from blood, taken in a trial of the OX40 agonist ivuxolimab. Receptors were obtained from an adult with an advanced solid tumor such as melanoma, head and neck, liver or kidney cancer. The CDR3 runs from the conserved cysteine through the conserved F or W. A D gene is named only where the DNA matches it firmly. Part of the rows lack a size; the others show once, few, many or a class for expanded clones.

CDR3: CASSLTSVWGANYGYTF
DNA: TGTGCCAGCAGCTTAACCTCGGTATGGGGGGCAAACTATGGCTACACCTTC
size: once
J: TRBJ1-2
D: -
V: TRBV27

CDR3: CAIGGSSYEQYF
DNA: TGTGCCATCGGCGGGAGCTCCTACGAGCAGTACTTC
size: -
J: TRBJ2-7
D: TRBD2
V: TRBV10-3

CDR3: CASSVQGSTYEQYF
DNA: TGTGCCAGCAGTGTTCAGGGGTCCACCTACGAGCAGTACTTC
size: -
J: TRBJ2-7
D: -
V: TRBV2

CDR3: CASSETGAVNENTIYF
DNA: TGTGCCAGCAGTGAAACCGGGGCCGTTAACGAAAACACCATATATTTT
size: -
J: TRBJ1-3
D: -
V: TRBV25-1

CDR3: CASTLPLAGGPDTQYF
DNA: TGTGCCAGCACACTCCCCCTAGCGGGAGGGCCGGATACGCAGTATTTT
size: once
J: TRBJ2-3
D: TRBD2
V: TRBV5-6

CDR3: CASSLRAGQPTNGYTF
DNA: TGTGCCAGCAGCTTAAGGGCGGGACAGCCGACGAATGGCTACACCTTC
size: -
J: TRBJ1-2
D: TRBD1
V: TRBV7-9

CDR3: CASSLSRGGAGSSYEQYF
DNA: TGTGCCAGCAGCTTATCTCGGGGAGGGGCGGGAAGCTCCTACGAGCAGTACTTC
size: -
J: TRBJ2-7
D: TRBD2
V: TRBV7-3

CDR3: CASSQGGRNQETQYF
DNA: TGTGCCAGCAGCCAGGGCGGCAGGAACCAAGAGACCCAGTACTTC
size: -
J: TRBJ2-5
D: -
V: TRBV7-3

CDR3: CAWEKGGSYEQYF
DNA: TGTGCCTGGGAGAAAGGAGGCTCCTACGAGCAGTACTTC
size: -
J: TRBJ2-7
D: -
V: TRBV30

CDR3: CASSPQGTRRLNEQFF
DNA: TGTGCCAGCAGTCCGCAGGGTACAAGAAGGTTAAATGAGCAGTTCTTC
size: few
J: TRBJ2-1
D: -
V: TRBV6-6

CDR3: CASSVGDRAGNEQFF
DNA: TGTGCCAGCAGCGTTGGAGACAGGGCGGGGAATGAGCAGTTCTTC
size: -
J: TRBJ2-1
D: -
V: TRBV9

CDR3: CASSYPRTGKGAEAFF
DNA: TGTGCCAGCAGTTACCCTCGGACAGGGAAGGGCGCTGAAGCTTTCTTT
size: -
J: TRBJ1-1
D: TRBD1
V: TRBV6-6

CDR3: CASSTNNSPLHF
DNA: TGTGCCAGTAGTACGAATAATTCACCCCTCCACTTT
size: once
J: TRBJ1-6
D: -
V: TRBV19

CDR3: CASSVEGTYGYTF
DNA: TGTGCCAGCAGCGTGGAGGGGACCTATGGCTACACCTTC
size: -
J: TRBJ1-2
D: -
V: TRBV9

CDR3: CASSGNSPLHF
DNA: TGTGCCAGCAGTGGGAATTCACCCCTCCACTTT
size: once
J: TRBJ1-6
D: -
V: TRBV28

CDR3: CASSGGTGRALNEQFF
DNA: TGTGCCAGTAGTGGGGGGACAGGGCGCGCCCTCAATGAGCAGTTCTTC
size: -
J: TRBJ2-1
D: TRBD1
V: TRBV19

CDR3: CAWSFYPAFF
DNA: TGTGCCTGGAGTTTTTACCCAGCTTTCTTT
size: -
J: TRBJ1-1
D: -
V: TRBV30

CDR3: CASSNAGDPAYEQYF
DNA: TGTGCCAGCTCAAATGCGGGGGACCCGGCCTACGAGCAGTACTTC
size: -
J: TRBJ2-7
D: TRBD2
V: TRBV18

CDR3: CAITADSSYNEQFF
DNA: TGTGCCATCACGGCGGATAGCTCCTACAATGAGCAGTTCTTC
size: -
J: TRBJ2-1
D: -
V: TRBV10-3

CDR3: CASREGGYTEAFF
DNA: TGTGCCAGCAGGGAGGGAGGGTACACTGAAGCTTTCTTT
size: -
J: TRBJ1-1
D: -
V: TRBV7-2

CDR3: CGIPGANVLTF
DNA: TGCGGAATCCCTGGGGCCAACGTCCTGACTTTC
size: once
J: TRBJ2-6
D: -
V: TRBV20-1

CDR3: CASSTGGADSYEQYF
DNA: TGTGCCAGCTCGACAGGGGGCGCAGACAGCTACGAGCAGTACTTC
size: -
J: TRBJ2-7
D: TRBD1
V: TRBV27

CDR3: CACYPSLGTDTQYF
DNA: TGTGCCTGTTACCCGAGCCTAGGGACAGATACGCAGTATTTT
size: -
J: TRBJ2-3
D: -
V: TRBV28

CDR3: CASGRGGQGSYEQYF
DNA: TGTGCCAGCGGCCGAGGGGGACAGGGGTCCTACGAGCAGTACTTC
size: -
J: TRBJ2-7
D: TRBD1
V: TRBV6-5

CDR3: CASSLGGNTEAFF
DNA: TGTGCCAGCAGCCTAGGCGGGAACACTGAAGCTTTCTTT
size: -
J: TRBJ1-1
D: -
V: TRBV11-2

CDR3: CAISVTLGYEQYF
DNA: TGTGCCATCAGTGTGACCCTGGGGTACGAGCAGTACTTC
size: once
J: TRBJ2-7
D: -
V: TRBV10-3

CDR3: CASSSRGGYGYTF
DNA: TGTGCCAGCAGCTCCCGAGGAGGCTATGGCTACACCTTC
size: few
J: TRBJ1-2
D: -
V: TRBV7-6

CDR3: CASRGGDLNQPQHF
DNA: TGTGCCAGCAGGGGGGGAGACCTAAATCAGCCCCAGCATTTT
size: -
J: TRBJ1-5
D: -
V: TRBV2

CDR3: CASSLGSYNEQFF
DNA: TGTGCCAGCAGCTTAGGCAGTTACAATGAGCAGTTCTTC
size: -
J: TRBJ2-1
D: -
V: TRBV7-3

CDR3: CASRSGQGARTGELFF
DNA: TGTGCCAGCAGATCCGGACAGGGGGCGCGCACCGGGGAGCTGTTTTTT
size: -
J: TRBJ2-2
D: TRBD1
V: TRBV11-2

CDR3: CASSESGGNSGNTIYF
DNA: TGTGCCAGCAGCGAGTCAGGGGGGAACTCTGGAAACACCATATATTTT
size: -
J: TRBJ1-3
D: TRBD1
V: TRBV9

CDR3: CASSSGNTYSNQPQHF
DNA: TGTGCCAGCAGCAGTGGCAACACTTATAGCAATCAGCCCCAGCATTTT
size: -
J: TRBJ1-5
D: -
V: TRBV5-8

CDR3: CARSLAGGKEETQYF
DNA: TGTGCCAGAAGCTTGGCTGGGGGGAAGGAAGAGACCCAGTACTTC
size: -
J: TRBJ2-5
D: -
V: TRBV5-3

CDR3: CASSQDPTANTGELFF
DNA: TGCGCCAGCAGCCAAGATCCAACCGCGAACACCGGGGAGCTGTTTTTT
size: -
J: TRBJ2-2
D: -
V: TRBV4-3

CDR3: CAIRGGVEQYF
DNA: TGTGCCATTAGGGGCGGGGTTGAGCAGTACTTC
size: -
J: TRBJ2-7
D: -
V: TRBV28

CDR3: CASSQDSKQFF
DNA: TGCGCCAGCAGCCAAGACAGTAAGCAGTTCTTC
size: -
J: TRBJ2-1
D: -
V: TRBV5-1

CDR3: CASSDSTQDGTFNSPLHF
DNA: TGTGCCAGCAGTGACTCAACTCAGGACGGGACCTTTAATTCACCCCTCCACTTT
size: -
J: TRBJ1-6
D: -
V: TRBV6-4

CDR3: CASSDLGGGNTIYF
DNA: TGTGCCAGCAGTGACCTAGGGGGAGGAAACACCATATATTTT
size: -
J: TRBJ1-3
D: -
V: TRBV2

CDR3: CASTQDRVRAEAFF
DNA: TGTGCCAGCACCCAGGATAGGGTAAGGGCTGAAGCTTTCTTT
size: -
J: TRBJ1-1
D: -
V: TRBV11-2

CDR3: CASSLVKGYTF
DNA: TGTGCCAGCAGCTTAGTCAAAGGCTACACCTTC
size: -
J: TRBJ1-2
D: -
V: TRBV11-2

CDR3: CATSPGRQGAEAFF
DNA: TGTGCCACCAGTCCGGGTCGACAGGGGGCTGAAGCTTTCTTT
size: -
J: TRBJ1-1
D: TRBD1
V: TRBV15

CDR3: CASSSRPGQKTQYF
DNA: TGTGCCAGCAGTTCCCGACCGGGACAGAAGACCCAGTACTTC
size: -
J: TRBJ2-5
D: TRBD1
V: TRBV6-5

CDR3: CASEKAGLAYNEQFF
DNA: TGTGCCAGCGAAAAGGCGGGACTAGCATACAATGAGCAGTTCTTC
size: -
J: TRBJ2-1
D: TRBD2
V: TRBV27

CDR3: CATSGTGPYEQYF
DNA: TGTGCCACATCCGGGACAGGGCCCTACGAGCAGTACTTC
size: -
J: TRBJ2-7
D: TRBD1
V: TRBV6-6

CDR3: CASSQIAGTGTNTGELFF
DNA: TGCGCCAGCTCTCAGATAGCCGGGACAGGGACGAACACCGGGGAGCTGTTTTTT
size: -
J: TRBJ2-2
D: TRBD1
V: TRBV5-1